This is a list of T cell receptor beta chains from one sample in a study of T cell repertoires in cytomegalovirus infection. MiXCR was run by TCRdb on the reads, yielding one entry per CDR3 protein. This repertoire shows 150,000 to 200,000 distinct CDR3 sequences, 13% to 15% found once; its top ten account for roughly 27%. The sequenced sample consisted of PBMCs. The receptors come from a human donor in good health (CMV status not recorded). Some clones in this sample may be carry-over from other donors' samples. Both conserved end residues are part of each CDR3. Fields, in order: J gene, V gene, D gene, clone size, CDR3 protein, CDR3 DNA. A D gene is named only where the DNA matches it firmly. Size is omitted from some rows. Given values are once, few, many or a class for expanded clones.

TRBJ2-1 TRBV7-2 TRBD1 many CASSLDRGVDNEQFF TGTGCCAGCAGCTTAGACAGGGGGGTGGACAATGAGCAGTTCTTC
TRBJ1-2 TRBV20-1 . . CSAIRAGLHYGYTF TGCAGTGCGATTCGGGCAGGCCTACACTATGGCTACACCTTC
TRBJ2-4 TRBV6-2/TRBV6-3 . few CASSYGEPGKDIQYF TGTGCCAGCAGTTACGGGGAGCCGGGCAAGGACATTCAGTACTTC
TRBJ2-7 TRBV7-2 . many CASSLGVTGKRSYEQYF TGTGCCAGCAGCTTAGGGGTTACAGGGAAAAGATCATACGAGCAGTACTTC
TRBJ2-7 TRBV12-3/TRBV12-4 . . CASRATGSYEQYF TGTGCCAGCAGGGCGACAGGTTCCTACGAGCAGTACTTC
TRBJ2-2 TRBV6-6 TRBD1 few CASRLKGAGDTGELFF TGTGCCAGCAGGTTAAAGGGGGCGGGTGACACCGGGGAGCTGTTTTTT
TRBJ2-1 TRBV7-2 TRBD2 many CASSLGGSQREQFF TGTGCCAGCAGCTTGGGCGGGAGTCAGAGGGAGCAGTTCTTC
TRBJ1-1 TRBV12-3/TRBV12-4 . few CASSIRGNTEAFF TGTGCCAGCAGTATCAGGGGGAACACTGAAGCTTTCTTT
TRBJ2-6 TRBV4-3 . few CASSQDPEGISSGANVLTF TGCGCCAGCAGCCAAGATCCGGAAGGGATAAGCTCTGGGGCCAACGTCCTGACTTTC
TRBJ2-3 TRBV7-3 TRBD1 many CASSFRDRGDTQYF TGTGCCAGCAGCTTTAGGGACAGGGGTGATACGCAGTATTTT
TRBJ1-5 TRBV7-2 . many CASSGGSSNQPQHF TGTGCCAGCAGTGGGGGGTCAAGCAATCAGCCCCAGCATTTT
TRBJ2-3 TRBV6-4 . . CASSYRDTSTDTQYF TGTGCCAGCAGTTACAGGGATACTAGCACAGATACGCAGTATTTT
TRBJ1-1 TRBV13 . . CASSSRDSNTEAFF TGTGCCAGCAGCTCGCGGGATTCGAACACTGAAGCTTTCTTT
TRBJ1-2 TRBV25-1 . . CASRGVNYGYTF TGTGCCAGCAGGGGGGTGAACTATGGCTACACCTTC
TRBJ2-6 TRBV6-1 . few CASTYGAGASGANVLTF TGTGCCAGCACCTACGGGGCAGGGGCGTCCGGGGCCAACGTCCTGACTTTC
TRBJ2-1 TRBV19 TRBD1 few CASSTPGQGTNEQFF TGTGCCAGTAGTACGCCGGGACAGGGGACAAATGAGCAGTTCTTC
TRBJ1-5 TRBV12-3/TRBV12-4 . . CASSSRMTGISNQPQHF TGTGCCAGCAGTTCCCGTATGACGGGGATTAGCAATCAGCCCCAGCATTTT
TRBJ2-2 TRBV7-3 . many CASSAFRNTGELFF TGTGCCAGCAGCGCATTCAGGAACACCGGGGAGCTGTTTTTT
TRBJ1-1 TRBV5-5 . few CASSLRTGSLNTEAFF TGTGCCAGCAGCTTAAGGACGGGTAGTTTGAACACTGAAGCTTTCTTT
TRBJ1-2 TRBV14 . . CASSQDPQGRANYGYTF TGTGCCAGCAGCCAAGATCCCCAGGGGAGAGCTAACTATGGCTACACCTTC
TRBJ1-4 TRBV25-1 . . CASSEMGSTNEKLFF TGTGCCAGCAGTGAAATGGGGTCAACTAATGAAAAACTGTTTTTT
TRBJ1-1 TRBV7-2 TRBD1 many CASSLNRGLGTEAFF TGTGCCAGCAGCTTAAACAGGGGGCTTGGAACTGAAGCTTTCTTT
TRBJ1-1 TRBV28 . many CASRYSGQNTEAFF TGTGCCAGCAGGTACTCGGGACAGAACACTGAAGCTTTCTTT
TRBJ1-1 TRBV19 TRBD1 many CASSIRGQTTTLNTEAFF TGTGCCAGTAGTATCCGGGGACAGACAACTACTCTGAACACTGAAGCTTTCTTT
TRBJ2-7 TRBV7-2 . many CASSLGPAGYTLSYEQYF TGTGCCAGCAGCTTAGGGCCAGCGGGCTATACCCTCTCCTACGAGCAGTACTTC
TRBJ2-7 TRBV7-2 . many CASSSRTIDEQYF TGTGCCAGCAGCTCCCGGACTATCGACGAGCAGTACTTC
TRBJ2-1 TRBV7-6 TRBD2 many CASSPGLAGDNEQFF TGTGCCAGCAGCCCTGGACTAGCGGGGGATAATGAGCAGTTCTTC
TRBJ1-1 TRBV29-1 TRBD1 few CSVVRQGSTEAFF TGCAGCGTTGTGAGACAGGGAAGCACTGAAGCTTTCTTT
TRBJ2-3 TRBV20-1 . . CSARGGGGPDTQYF TGCAGTGCTAGAGGAGGGGGGGGCCCCGATACGCAGTATTTT
TRBJ1-1 TRBV5-6 . . CASSARDTTPQAFF TGTGCCAGCAGCGCCCGGGACACCACCCCGCAGGCTTTCTTT
TRBJ2-5 TRBV5-6 . many CASSFEPTPHETQYF TGTGCCAGCAGCTTCGAACCCACCCCCCATGAGACCCAGTACTTC
TRBJ2-7 TRBV6-1 TRBD1 many CASSLRALWDRGYEQYF TGTGCCAGCAGTTTACGGGCCCTTTGGGACAGGGGCTATGAGCAGTACTTC
TRBJ1-2 TRBV20-1 . few CSAKIGSYGYTF TGCAGTGCCAAGATAGGATCTTATGGCTACACCTTC
TRBJ2-7 TRBV11-2 . many CASSPDGAYEQYF TGTGCCAGCAGCCCGGACGGTGCCTACGAGCAGTACTTC
TRBJ2-7 TRBV7-6 . few CASSSAEGALKQYF TGTGCCAGCAGTTCGGCGGAGGGGGCTCTAAAGCAGTACTTC
TRBJ1-1 TRBV12-3/TRBV12-4 TRBD1 many CASSLGTGGHWNTEAFF TGTGCCAGCAGTTTGGGGACAGGGGGCCACTGGAACACTGAAGCTTTCTTT
TRBJ2-2 TRBV7-9 TRBD1 many CASRGTGSDTGELFF TGTGCCAGCAGAGGGACAGGGTCCGACACCGGGGAGCTGTTTTTT
TRBJ2-3 TRBV7-3 . few CASSLRVGESDTQYF TGTGCCAGCAGCTTAAGGGTGGGAGAATCAGATACGCAGTATTTT
TRBJ2-2 TRBV14 . . CASSRRTPSNTGELFF TGTGCCAGCAGCCGCCGGACCCCTTCGAACACCGGGGAGCTGTTTTTT
TRBJ2-1 TRBV7-3 TRBD2 many CASSALRSGGMNEQFF TGTGCCAGCAGCGCCCTGAGAAGCGGGGGGATGAATGAGCAGTTCTTC
TRBJ2-3 TRBV7-2 TRBD2 many CASSPGLGGTDTQYF TGTGCCAGCAGCCCCGGACTAGGCGGCACAGATACGCAGTATTTT
TRBJ2-5 TRBV7-6 TRBD1 many CASSLDRVRKTQYF TGTGCCAGCAGCTTGGACAGGGTTCGAAAGACCCAGTACTTC
TRBJ2-7 TRBV7-9 . . CASSLAEAGAYEQYF TGTGCCAGCAGCTTAGCGGAGGCGGGTGCCTACGAGCAGTACTTC
TRBJ1-2 TRBV29-1 TRBD1 . CSVETQDRGPGYGYTF TGCAGCGTCGAAACCCAGGACAGGGGGCCGGGCTATGGCTACACCTTC
TRBJ2-3 TRBV12-3/TRBV12-4 TRBD2 . CASGWTSGVTDTQYF TGTGCCAGCGGATGGACTAGCGGGGTCACAGATACGCAGTATTTT
TRBJ2-2 TRBV7-2 TRBD2 many CASSLAGGYPLNTGELFF TGTGCCAGCAGCTTAGCGGGAGGGTATCCTTTGAACACCGGGGAGCTGTTTTTT
TRBJ1-1 TRBV29-1 TRBD1 . CSALGQAPEAFF TGCAGCGCCTTGGGACAGGCCCCTGAAGCTTTCTTT
TRBJ2-3 TRBV29-1 . few CSVLRPNTQYF TGCAGCGTTCTTCGGCCTAATACGCAGTATTTT
TRBJ2-3 TRBV5-1 . few CASSEGHKTDTQYF TGCGCCAGCAGCGAAGGGCATAAGACAGATACGCAGTATTTT
TRBJ2-4 TRBV20-1 . few CSASVLAKNIQYF TGCAGTGCTAGCGTACTAGCCAAAAACATTCAGTACTTC
TRBJ2-5 TRBV5-6 . . CASSFEPGLQETQYF TGTGCCAGCAGCTTCGAACCAGGGCTCCAAGAGACCCAGTACTTC